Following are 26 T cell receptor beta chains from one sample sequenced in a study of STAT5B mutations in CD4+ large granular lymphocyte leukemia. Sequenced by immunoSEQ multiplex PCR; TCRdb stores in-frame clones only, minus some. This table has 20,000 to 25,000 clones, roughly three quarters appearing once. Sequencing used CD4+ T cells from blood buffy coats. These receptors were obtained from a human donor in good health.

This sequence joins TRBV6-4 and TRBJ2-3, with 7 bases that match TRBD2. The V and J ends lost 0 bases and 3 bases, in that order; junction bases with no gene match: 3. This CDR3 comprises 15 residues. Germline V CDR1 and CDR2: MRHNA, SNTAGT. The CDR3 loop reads CASSDSGGRTDTQYF. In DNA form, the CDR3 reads TGTGCCAGCAGTGACTCGGGCGGGAGAACAGATACGCAGTATTTT.

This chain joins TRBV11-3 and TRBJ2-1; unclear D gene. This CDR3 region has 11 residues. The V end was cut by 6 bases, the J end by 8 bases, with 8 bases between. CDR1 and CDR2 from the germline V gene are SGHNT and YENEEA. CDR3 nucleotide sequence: TGTGCCAGCAGTCCAAAACATGAGCAGTTCTTC. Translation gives CASSPKHEQFF. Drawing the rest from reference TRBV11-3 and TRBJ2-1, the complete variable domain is EAGVVQSPRYKIIEKKQPVAFWCNPISGHNTLYWYLQNLGQGPELLIRYENEEAVDDSQLPKDRFSAERLKGVDSTLKIQPAELGDSAVYLCASSPKHEQFFGPGTRLTVL.

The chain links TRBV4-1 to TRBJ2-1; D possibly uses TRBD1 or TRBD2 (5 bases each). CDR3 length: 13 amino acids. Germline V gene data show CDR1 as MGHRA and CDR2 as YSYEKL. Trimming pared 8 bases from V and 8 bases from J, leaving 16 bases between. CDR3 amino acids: CASEGPHPDEQFF. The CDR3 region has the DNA TGCGCCAGCGAGGGACCCCATCCGGATGAGCAGTTCTTC.

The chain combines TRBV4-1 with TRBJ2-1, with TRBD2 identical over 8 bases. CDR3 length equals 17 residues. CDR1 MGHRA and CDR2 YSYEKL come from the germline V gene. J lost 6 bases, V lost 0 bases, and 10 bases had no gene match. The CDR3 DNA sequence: TGCGCCAGCAGCCAAGAGGGAGCGGGAGTTCTTTCCAATGAGCAGTTCTTC. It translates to CASSQEGAGVLSNEQFF.

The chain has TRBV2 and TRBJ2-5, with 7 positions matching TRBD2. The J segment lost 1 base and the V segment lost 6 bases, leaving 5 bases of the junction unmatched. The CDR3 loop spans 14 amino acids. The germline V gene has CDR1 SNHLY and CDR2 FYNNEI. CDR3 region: CASRPREAQETQYF. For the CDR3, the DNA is TGTGCCAGCAGACCACGGGAGGCCCAAGAGACCCAGTACTTC. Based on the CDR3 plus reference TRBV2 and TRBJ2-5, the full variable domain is EPEVTQTPSHQVTQMGQEVILRCVPISNHLYFYWYRQILGQKVEFLVSFYNNEISEKSEIFDDQFSVERPDGSNFTLKIRSTKLEDSAMYFCASRPREAQETQYFGPGTRLLVL.

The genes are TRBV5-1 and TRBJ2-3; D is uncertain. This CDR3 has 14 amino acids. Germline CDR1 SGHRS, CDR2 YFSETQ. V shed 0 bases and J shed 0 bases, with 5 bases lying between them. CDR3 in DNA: TGCGCCAGCAGCTTGGACACTAGCACAGATACGCAGTATTTT. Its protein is CASSLDTSTDTQYF.

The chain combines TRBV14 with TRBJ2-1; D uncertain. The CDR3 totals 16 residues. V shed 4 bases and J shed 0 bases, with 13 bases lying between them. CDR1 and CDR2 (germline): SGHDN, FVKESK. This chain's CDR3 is CASSPRVRSSYNEQFF. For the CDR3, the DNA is TGTGCCAGCAGCCCCCGGGTCCGGAGCTCCTACAATGAGCAGTTCTTC.

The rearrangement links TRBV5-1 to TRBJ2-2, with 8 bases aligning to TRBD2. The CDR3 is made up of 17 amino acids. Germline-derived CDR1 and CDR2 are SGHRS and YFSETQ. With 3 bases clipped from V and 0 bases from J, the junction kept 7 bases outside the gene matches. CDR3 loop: CASSSTLAGPNTGELFF. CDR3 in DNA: TGCGCCAGCAGCTCCACATTAGCGGGACCGAACACCGGGGAGCTGTTTTTT. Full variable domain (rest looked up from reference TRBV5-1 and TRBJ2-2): KAGVTQTPRYLIKTRGQQVTLSCSPISGHRSVSWYQQTPGQGLQFLFEYFSETQRNKGNFPGRFSGRQFSNSRSEMNVSTLELGDSALYLCASSSTLAGPNTGELFFGEGSRLTVL.

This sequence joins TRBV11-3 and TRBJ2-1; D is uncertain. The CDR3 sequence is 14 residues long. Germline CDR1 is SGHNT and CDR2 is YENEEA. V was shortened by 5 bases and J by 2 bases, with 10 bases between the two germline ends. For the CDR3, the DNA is TGTGCCAGCAGCCCCTCTAGACCCTACAATGAGCAGTTCTTC. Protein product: CASSPSRPYNEQFF.

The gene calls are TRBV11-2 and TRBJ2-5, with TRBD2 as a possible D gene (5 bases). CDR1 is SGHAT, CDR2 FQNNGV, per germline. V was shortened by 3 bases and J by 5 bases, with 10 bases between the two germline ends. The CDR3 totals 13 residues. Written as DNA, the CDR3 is TGTGCCAGCAGCTTCACTAGTTGGGAGACCCAGTACTTC. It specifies CASSFTSWETQYF.

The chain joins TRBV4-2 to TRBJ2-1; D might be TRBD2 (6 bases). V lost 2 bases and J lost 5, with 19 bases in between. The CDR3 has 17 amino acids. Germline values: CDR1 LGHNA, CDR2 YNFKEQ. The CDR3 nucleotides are TGTGCCAGCAGCCAATCTCCAACCGGGACTGGCAACAATGAGCAGTTCTTC. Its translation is CASSQSPTGTGNNEQFF.

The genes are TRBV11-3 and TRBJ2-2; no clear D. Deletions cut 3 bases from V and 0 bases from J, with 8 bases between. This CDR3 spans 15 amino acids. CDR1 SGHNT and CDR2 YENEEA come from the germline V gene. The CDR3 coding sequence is TGTGCCAGCAGCTTTTCCAACGCGAACACCGGGGAGCTGTTTTTT. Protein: CASSFSNANTGELFF. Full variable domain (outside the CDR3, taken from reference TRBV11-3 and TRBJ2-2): EAGVVQSPRYKIIEKKQPVAFWCNPISGHNTLYWYLQNLGQGPELLIRYENEEAVDDSQLPKDRFSAERLKGVDSTLKIQPAELGDSAVYLCASSFSNANTGELFFGEGSRLTVL.

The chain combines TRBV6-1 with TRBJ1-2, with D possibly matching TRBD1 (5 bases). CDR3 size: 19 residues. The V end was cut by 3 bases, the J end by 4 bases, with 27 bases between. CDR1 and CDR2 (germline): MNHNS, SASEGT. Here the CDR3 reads CASSDTGTYFKSGIYGYTF. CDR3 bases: TGTGCCAGCAGTGACACCGGGACGTACTTCAAAAGTGGGATCTATGGCTACACCTTC.

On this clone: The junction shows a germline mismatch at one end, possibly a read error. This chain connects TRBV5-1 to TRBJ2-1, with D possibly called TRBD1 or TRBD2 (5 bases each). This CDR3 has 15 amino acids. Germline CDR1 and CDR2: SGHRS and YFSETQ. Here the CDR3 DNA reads TGCGCCAGCAGCCTAACGTTAGCTCCCGGGACGGCTGGGATCTTC. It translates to CASSLTLAPGTAGIF.

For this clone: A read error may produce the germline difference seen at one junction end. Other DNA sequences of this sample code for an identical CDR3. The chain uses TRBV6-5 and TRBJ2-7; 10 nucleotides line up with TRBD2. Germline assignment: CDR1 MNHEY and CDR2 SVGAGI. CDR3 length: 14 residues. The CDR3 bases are TGTGCCAGCAGTCTAGCGGGAGCTATCCACGAGCAGTATTTC. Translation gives CASSLAGAIHEQYF.

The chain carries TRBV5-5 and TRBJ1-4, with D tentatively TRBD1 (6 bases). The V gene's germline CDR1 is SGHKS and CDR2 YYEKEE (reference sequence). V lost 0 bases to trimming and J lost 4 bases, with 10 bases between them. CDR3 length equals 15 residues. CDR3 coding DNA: TGTGCCAGCAGCTTGGCCTCGGACAGTAATGAAAAACTGTTTTTT. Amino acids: CASSLASDSNEKLFF.

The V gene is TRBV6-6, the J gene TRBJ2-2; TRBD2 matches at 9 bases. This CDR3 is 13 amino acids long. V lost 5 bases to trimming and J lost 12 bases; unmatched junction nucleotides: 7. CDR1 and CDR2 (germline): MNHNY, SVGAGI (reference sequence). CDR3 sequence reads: CASSLSRGGQLFF. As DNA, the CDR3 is TGTGCCAGCAGTCTGTCGCGGGGGGGACAGCTGTTTTTT.

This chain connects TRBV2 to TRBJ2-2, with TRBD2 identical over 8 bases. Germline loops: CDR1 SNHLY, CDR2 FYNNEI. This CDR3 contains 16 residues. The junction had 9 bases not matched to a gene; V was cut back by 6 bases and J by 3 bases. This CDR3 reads CASRGGLTSDTGELFF. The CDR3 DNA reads TGTGCCAGCAGGGGTGGGTTGACTAGCGACACCGGGGAGCTGTTTTTT. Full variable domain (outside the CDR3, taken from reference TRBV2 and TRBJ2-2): EPEVTQTPSHQVTQMGQEVILRCVPISNHLYFYWYRQILGQKVEFLVSFYNNEISEKSEIFDDQFSVERPDGSNFTLKIRSTKLEDSAMYFCASRGGLTSDTGELFFGEGSRLTVL.

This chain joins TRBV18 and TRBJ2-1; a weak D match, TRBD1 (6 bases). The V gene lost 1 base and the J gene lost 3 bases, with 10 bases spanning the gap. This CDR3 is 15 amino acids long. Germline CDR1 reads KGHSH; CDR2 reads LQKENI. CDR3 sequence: CASSPLQGDYNEQFF. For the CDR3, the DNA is TGTGCCAGCTCACCACTACAGGGCGACTACAATGAGCAGTTCTTC.

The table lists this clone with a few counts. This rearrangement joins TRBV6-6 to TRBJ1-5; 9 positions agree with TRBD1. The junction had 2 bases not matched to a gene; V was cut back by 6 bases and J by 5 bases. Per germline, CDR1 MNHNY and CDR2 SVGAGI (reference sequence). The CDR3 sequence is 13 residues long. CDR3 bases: TGTGCCAGCAGGGGACAGGGTTATCAGCCCCAGCATTTT. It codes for CASRGQGYQPQHF.

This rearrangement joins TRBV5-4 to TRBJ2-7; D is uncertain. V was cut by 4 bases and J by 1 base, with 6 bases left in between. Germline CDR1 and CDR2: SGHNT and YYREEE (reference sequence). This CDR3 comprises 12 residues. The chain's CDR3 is CASSPPSYEQYF. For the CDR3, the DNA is TGTGCCAGCAGCCCGCCTTCCTACGAGCAGTACTTC.

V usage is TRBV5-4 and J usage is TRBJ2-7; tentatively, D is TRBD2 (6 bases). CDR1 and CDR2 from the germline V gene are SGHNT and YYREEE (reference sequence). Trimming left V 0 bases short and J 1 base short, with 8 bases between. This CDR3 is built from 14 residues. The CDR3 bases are TGTGCCAGCAGCTTGGGGGACTTTTCCTACGAGCAGTACTTC. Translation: CASSLGDFSYEQYF.

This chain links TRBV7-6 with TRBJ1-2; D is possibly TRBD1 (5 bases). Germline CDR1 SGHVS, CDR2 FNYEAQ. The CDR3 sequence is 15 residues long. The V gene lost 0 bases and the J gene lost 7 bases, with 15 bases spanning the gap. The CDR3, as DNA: TGTGCCAGCAGCTTAGCGGGGGTAGGGATGAGTGGCTACACCTTC. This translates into CASSLAGVGMSGYTF.

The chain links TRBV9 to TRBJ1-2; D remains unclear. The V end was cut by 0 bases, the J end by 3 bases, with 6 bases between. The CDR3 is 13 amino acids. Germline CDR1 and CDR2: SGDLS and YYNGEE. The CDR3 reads CASSVVADYGYTF. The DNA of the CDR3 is TGTGCCAGCAGCGTAGTGGCGGACTATGGCTACACCTTC.

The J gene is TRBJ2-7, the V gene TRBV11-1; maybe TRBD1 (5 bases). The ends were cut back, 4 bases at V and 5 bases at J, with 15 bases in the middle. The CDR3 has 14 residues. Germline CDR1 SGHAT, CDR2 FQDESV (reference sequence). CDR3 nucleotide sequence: TGTGCCAGCAGCTCATCCCAGGGTCCTCACGAGCAGTACTTC. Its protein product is CASSSSQGPHEQYF.

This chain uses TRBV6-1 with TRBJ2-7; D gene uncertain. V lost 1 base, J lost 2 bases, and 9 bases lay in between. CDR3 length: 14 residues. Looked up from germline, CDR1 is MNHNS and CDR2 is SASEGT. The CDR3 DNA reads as TGTGCCAGCAGTGAAGTCGGAGCCCCCTACGAGCAGTACTTC. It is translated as CASSEVGAPYEQYF.